This TCR beta chain was captured in a study of Tregs in tolerant kidney transplant recipients. This clone came up once. Trimming removed 3 bases from V and 8 bases from J, with 13 bases in between. This CDR3 comprises 14 residues. The germline CDR1 and CDR2 sequences are KGHSH and LQKENI. Mixed chimerism was transient after nonmyeloablative marrow transplants from related graft donors. CD4+CD25+CD127- Tregs, CD4+CD25- non-Tregs, CD4 and CD8 cells were sorted. Produced via immunoSEQ multiplex PCR; TCRdb's table is partial and in-frame only. The table records 100,000 or so clones, more than 85% of them present only once.

The source material was CD4+ T cells from blood (PBMCs), sampled 12 months after the transplant. The chain carries TRBV18 and TRBJ1-4, with D possibly TRBD1 on 5 matching bases. The sequence was collected from a human patient who received a combined kidney and bone marrow transplant. The graft donor may have contributed some T cells. CDR3 bases: TGTGCCAGCTCACCCGCAGGGAGGGAGGAAAAACTGTTTTTT. Translation: CASSPAGREEKLFF.